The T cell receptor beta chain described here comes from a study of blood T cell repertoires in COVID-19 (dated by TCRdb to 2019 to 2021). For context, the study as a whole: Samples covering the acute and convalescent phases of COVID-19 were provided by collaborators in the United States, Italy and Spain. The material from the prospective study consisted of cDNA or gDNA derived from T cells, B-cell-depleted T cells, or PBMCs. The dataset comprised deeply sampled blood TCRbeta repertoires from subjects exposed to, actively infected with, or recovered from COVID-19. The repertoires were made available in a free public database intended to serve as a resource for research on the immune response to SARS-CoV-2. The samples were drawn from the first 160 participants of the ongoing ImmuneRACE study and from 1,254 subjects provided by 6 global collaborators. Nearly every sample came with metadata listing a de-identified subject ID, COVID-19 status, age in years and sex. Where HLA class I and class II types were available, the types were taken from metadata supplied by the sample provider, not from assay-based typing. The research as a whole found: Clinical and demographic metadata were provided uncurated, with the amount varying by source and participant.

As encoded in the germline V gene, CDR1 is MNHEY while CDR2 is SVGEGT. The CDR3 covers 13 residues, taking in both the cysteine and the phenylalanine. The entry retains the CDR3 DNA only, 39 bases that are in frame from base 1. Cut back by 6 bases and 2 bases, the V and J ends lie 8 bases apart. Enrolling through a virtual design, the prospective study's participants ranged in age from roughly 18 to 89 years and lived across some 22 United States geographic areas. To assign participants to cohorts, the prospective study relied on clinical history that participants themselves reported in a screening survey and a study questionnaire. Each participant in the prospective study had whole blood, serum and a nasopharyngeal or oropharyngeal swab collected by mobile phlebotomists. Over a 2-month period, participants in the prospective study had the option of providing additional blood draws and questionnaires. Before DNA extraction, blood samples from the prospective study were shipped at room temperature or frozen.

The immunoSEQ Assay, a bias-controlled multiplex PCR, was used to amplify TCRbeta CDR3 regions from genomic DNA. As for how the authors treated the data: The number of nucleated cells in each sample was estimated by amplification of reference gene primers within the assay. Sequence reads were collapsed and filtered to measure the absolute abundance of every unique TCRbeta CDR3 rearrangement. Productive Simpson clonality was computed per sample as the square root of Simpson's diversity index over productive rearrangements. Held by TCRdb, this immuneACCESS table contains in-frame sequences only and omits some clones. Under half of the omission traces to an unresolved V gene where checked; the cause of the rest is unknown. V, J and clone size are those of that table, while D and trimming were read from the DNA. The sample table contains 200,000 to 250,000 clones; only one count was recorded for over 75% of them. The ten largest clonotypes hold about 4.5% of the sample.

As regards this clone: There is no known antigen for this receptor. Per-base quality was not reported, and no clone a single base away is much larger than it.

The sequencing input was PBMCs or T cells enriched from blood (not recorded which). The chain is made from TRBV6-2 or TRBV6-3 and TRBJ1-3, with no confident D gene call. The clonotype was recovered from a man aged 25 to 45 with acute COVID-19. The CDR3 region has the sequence CASSSYAGNTIYF. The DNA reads TGTGCCAGCAGCTCGTATGCTGGAAACACCATATATTTT.